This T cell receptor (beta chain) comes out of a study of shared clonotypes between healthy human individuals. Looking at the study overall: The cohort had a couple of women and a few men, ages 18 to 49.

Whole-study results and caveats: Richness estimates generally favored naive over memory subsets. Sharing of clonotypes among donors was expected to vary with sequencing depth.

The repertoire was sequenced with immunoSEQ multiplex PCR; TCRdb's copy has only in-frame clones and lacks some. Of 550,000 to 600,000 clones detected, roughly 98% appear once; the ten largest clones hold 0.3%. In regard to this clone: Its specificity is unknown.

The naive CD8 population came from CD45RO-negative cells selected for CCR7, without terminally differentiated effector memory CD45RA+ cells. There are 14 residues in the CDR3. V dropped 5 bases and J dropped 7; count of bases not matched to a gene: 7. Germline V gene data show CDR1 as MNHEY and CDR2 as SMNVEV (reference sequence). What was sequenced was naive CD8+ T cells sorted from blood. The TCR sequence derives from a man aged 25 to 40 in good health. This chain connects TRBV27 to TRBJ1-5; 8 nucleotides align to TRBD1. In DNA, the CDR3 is TGTGCCAGCAGTCCGACAGGGGTCGGCCAGCCCCAGCATTTT. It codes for CASSPTGVGQPQHF.